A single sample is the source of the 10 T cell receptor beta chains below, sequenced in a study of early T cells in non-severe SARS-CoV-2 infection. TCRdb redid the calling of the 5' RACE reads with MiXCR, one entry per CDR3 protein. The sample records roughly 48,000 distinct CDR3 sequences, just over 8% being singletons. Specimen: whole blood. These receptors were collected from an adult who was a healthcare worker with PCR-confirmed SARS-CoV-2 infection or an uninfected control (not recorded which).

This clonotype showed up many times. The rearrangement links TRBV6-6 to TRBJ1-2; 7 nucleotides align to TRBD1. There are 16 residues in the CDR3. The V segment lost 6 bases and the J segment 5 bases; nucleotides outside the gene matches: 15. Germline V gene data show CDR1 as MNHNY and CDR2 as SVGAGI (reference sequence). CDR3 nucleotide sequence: TGTGCCAGCAGCCTCCGGGACAGAGGGCCTTATTATGGCTACACCTTC. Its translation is CASSLRDRGPYYGYTF.

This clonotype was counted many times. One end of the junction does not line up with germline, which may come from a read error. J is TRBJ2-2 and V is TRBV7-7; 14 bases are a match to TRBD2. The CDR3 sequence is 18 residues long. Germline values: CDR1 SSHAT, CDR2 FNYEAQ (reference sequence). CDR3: CASSSGTSGSVGPGELFF. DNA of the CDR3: TGTGCTAGCAGCTCCGGGACTAGCGGGAGTGTCGGGCCCGGGGAGCTGTTTTTT.

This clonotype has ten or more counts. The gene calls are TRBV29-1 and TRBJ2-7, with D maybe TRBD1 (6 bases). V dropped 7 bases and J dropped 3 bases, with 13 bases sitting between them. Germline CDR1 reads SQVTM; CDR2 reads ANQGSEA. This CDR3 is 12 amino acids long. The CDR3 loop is CSATTGFYEQYF. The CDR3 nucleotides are TGCAGCGCAACGACAGGTTTCTACGAGCAGTACTTC.

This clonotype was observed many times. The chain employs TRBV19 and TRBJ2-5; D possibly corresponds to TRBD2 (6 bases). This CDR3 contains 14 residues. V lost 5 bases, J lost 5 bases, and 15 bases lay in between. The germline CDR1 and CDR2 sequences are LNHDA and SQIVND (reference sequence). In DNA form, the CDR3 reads TGTGCCAGTAGTCAGGAGGGGCTGGGGGAGACCCAGTACTTC. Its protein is CASSQEGLGETQYF.

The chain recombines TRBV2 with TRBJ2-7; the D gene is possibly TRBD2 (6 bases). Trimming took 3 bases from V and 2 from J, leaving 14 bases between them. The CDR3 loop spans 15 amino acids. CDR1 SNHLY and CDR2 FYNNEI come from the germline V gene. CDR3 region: CASSEGRGPTYEQYF. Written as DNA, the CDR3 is TGTGCCAGCAGTGAGGGGCGGGGCCCAACCTACGAGCAGTACTTC.

The CDR3 nucleotides are TGTGCCAGCAGCAAAGAAGGGGGGAAAGGCTACACCTTC. It yields the protein CASSKEGGKGYTF. The chain employs TRBV21-1 and TRBJ1-2; the table calls TRBD1, which could not be checked here. TRBV21-1 is deemed a pseudogene. The CDR3 has 13 residues.

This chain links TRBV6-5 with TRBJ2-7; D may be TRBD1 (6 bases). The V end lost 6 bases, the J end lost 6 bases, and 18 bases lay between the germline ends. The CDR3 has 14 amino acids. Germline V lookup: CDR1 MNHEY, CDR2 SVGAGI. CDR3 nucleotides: TGTGCCAGCAGCCGAGCTAGACAGGCCTTCGAGCAGTACTTC. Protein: CASSRARQAFEQYF.

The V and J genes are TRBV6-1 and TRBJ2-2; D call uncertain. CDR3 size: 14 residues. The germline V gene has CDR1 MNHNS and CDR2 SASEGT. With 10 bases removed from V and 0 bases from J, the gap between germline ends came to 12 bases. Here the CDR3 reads CATAKVANTGELFF. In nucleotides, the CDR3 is TGTGCCACCGCTAAGGTAGCGAACACCGGGGAGCTGTTTTTT.

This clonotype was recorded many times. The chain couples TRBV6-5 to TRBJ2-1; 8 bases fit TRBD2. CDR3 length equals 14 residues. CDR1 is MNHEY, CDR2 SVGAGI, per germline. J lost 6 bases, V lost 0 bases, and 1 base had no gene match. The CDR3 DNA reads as TGTGCCAGCAGTTACTCGCGGGGGGTCAATGAGCAGTTCTTC. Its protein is CASSYSRGVNEQFF.

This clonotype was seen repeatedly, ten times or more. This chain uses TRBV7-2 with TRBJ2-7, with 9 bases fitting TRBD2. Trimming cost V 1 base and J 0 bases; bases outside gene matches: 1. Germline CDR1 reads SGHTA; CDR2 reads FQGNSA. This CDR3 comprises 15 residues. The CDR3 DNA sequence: TGTGCCAGCAGCTTAGGCGGGAGGGGCTCCTACGAGCAGTACTTC. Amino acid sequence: CASSLGGRGSYEQYF. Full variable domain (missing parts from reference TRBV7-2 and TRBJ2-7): GAGVSQSPSNKVTEKGKDVELRCDPISGHTALYWYRQSLGQGLEFLIYFQGNSAPDKSGLPSDRFSAERTGGSVSTLTIQRTQQEDSAVYLCASSLGGRGSYEQYFGPGTRLTVT.